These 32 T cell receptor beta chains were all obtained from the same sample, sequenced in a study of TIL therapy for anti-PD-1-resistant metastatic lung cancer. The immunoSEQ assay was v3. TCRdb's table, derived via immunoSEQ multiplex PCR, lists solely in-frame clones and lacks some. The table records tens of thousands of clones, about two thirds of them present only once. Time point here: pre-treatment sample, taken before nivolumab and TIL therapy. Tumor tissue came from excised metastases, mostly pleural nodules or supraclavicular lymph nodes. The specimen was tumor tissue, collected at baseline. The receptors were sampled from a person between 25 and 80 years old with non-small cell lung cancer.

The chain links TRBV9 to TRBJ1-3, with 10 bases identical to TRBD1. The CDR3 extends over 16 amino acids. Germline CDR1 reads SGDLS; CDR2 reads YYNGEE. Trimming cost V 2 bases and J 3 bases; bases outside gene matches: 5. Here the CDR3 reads CASSVRDRGVGNTIYF. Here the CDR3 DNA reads TGTGCCAGCAGCGTCCGGGACAGGGGCGTTGGAAACACCATATATTTT.

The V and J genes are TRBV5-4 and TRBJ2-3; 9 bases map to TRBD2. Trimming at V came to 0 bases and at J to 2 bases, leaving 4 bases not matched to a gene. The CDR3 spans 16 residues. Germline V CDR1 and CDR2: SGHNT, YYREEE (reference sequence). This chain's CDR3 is CASSLATSGDTDTQYF. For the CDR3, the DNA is TGTGCCAGCAGCTTGGCGACTAGCGGCGACACAGATACGCAGTATTTT. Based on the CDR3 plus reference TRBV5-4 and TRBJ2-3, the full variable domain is ETGVTQSPTHLIKTRGQQVTLRCSSQSGHNTVSWYQQALGQGPQFIFQYYREEENGRGNFPPRFSGLQFPNYSSELNVNALELDDSALYLCASSLATSGDTDTQYFGPGTRLTVL.

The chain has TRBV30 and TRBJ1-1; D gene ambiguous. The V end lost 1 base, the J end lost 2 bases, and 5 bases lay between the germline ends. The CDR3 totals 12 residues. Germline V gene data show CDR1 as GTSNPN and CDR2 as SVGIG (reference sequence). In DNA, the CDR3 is TGTGCCTGGAGTGCTTTTAACACTGAAGCTTTCTTT. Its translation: CAWSAFNTEAFF.

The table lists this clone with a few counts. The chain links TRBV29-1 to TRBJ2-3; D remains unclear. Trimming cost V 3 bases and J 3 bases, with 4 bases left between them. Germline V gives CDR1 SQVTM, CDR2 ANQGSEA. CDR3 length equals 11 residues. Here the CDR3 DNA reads TGCAGCGTTGAGGGGACAGATACGCAGTATTTT. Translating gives CSVEGTDTQYF.

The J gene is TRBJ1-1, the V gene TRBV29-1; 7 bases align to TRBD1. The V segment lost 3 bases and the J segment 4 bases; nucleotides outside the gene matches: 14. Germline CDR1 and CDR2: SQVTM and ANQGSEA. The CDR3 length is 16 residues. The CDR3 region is CSVDGRTGEMSTEAFF. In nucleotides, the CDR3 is TGCAGCGTTGATGGAAGAACAGGGGAAATGAGCACTGAAGCTTTCTTT.

The CDR3 protein is CASSWVKGQNDEQYF. The CDR3 DNA reads as TGCGCCAGCAGCTGGGTTAAGGGACAGAACGACGAGCAGTACTTC. The chain is built from TRBV5-1 and TRBJ2-7, with 7 bases fitting TRBD1. CDR3 size: 15 residues. CDR1 and CDR2 (germline): SGHRS, YFSETQ. The J segment lost 5 bases and the V segment lost 3 bases, leaving 11 bases of the junction unmatched.

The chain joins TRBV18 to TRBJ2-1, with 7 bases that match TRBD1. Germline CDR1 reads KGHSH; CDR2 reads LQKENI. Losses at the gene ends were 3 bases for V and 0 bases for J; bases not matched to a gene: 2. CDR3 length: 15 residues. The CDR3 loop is CASSPGTASYNEQFF. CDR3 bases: TGTGCCAGCTCACCGGGGACAGCCTCCTACAATGAGCAGTTCTTC.

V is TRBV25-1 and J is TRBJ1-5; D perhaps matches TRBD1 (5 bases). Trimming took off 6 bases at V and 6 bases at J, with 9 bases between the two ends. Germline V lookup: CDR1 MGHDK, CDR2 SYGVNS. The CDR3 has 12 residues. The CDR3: CASRTAGQPQHF. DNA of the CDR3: TGTGCCAGCAGGACAGCGGGTCAGCCCCAGCATTTT. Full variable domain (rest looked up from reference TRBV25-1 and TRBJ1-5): EADIYQTPRYLVIGTGKKITLECSQTMGHDKMYWYQQDPGMELHLIHYSYGVNSTEKGDLSSESTVSRIRTEHFPLTLESARPSHTSQYLCASRTAGQPQHFGDGTRLSIL.

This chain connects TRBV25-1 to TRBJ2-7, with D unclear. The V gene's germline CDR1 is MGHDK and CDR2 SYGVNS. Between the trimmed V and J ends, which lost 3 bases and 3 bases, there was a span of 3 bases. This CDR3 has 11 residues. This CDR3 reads CASSDSYEQYF. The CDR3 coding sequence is TGTGCCAGCAGTGACAGCTACGAGCAGTACTTC.

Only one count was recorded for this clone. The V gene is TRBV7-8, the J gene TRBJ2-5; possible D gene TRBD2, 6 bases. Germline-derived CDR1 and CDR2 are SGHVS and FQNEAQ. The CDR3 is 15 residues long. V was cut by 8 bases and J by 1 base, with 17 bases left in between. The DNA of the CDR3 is TGTGCCAGCGGATCCGGGACTTACTCCCAAGAGACCCAGTACTTC. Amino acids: CASGSGTYSQETQYF. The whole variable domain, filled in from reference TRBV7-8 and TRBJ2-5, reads GAGVSQSPRYKVAKRGQDVALRCDPISGHVSLFWYQQALGQGPEFLTYFQNEAQLDKSGLPSDRFFAERPEGSVSTLKIQRTQQEDSAVYLCASGSGTYSQETQYFGPGTRLLVL.

The chain's CDR3 is CASRDGTEGTQYF. The CDR3 DNA follows: TGTGCCAGCAGGGACGGGACAGAGGGAACCCAGTACTTC. The genes are TRBV2 and TRBJ2-5; 7 positions agree with TRBD1. V gave up 6 bases and J gave up 8 bases; unmatched junction bases: 9. Germline lookup yields CDR1 SNHLY and CDR2 FYNNEI. There are 13 residues in the CDR3.

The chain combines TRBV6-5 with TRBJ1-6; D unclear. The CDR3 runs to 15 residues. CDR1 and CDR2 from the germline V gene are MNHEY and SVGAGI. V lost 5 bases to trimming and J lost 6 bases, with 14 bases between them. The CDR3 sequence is CASSRRQPANSPLHF. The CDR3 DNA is TGTGCCAGCAGTCGCCGCCAGCCGGCTAATTCACCCCTCCACTTT.

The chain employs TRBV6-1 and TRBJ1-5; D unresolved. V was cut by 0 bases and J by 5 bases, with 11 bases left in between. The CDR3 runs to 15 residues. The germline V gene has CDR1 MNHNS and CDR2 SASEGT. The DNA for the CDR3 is TGTGCCAGCAGTGAAGCTAGGGCGGCGGATCAGCCCCAGCATTTT. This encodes CASSEARAADQPQHF.

The CDR3 spells CASIRDRAEAFF. CDR3 DNA sequence: TGTGCCAGTATTAGGGACCGCGCTGAAGCTTTCTTT. The genes are TRBV19 and TRBJ1-1, with D maybe TRBD1 (5 bases). The V gene's germline CDR1 is LNHDA and CDR2 SQIVND (reference sequence). The ends were cut back, 7 bases at V and 6 bases at J, with 12 bases in the middle. The length of the CDR3 is 12 residues.

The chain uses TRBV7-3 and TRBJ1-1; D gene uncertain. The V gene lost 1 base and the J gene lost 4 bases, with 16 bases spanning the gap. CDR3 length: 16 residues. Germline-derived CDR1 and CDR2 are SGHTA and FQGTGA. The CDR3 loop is CASSLNLQGWGTEAFF. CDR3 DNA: TGTGCCAGCAGCTTAAACCTACAAGGTTGGGGCACTGAAGCTTTCTTT.

In nucleotides, the CDR3 is TGTGCCAGCAGCGGGAGGGTGCGGGCCGCAATCCAAGAGACCCAGTACTTC. The encoded protein is CASSGRVRAAIQETQYF. The chain combines TRBV7-9 with TRBJ2-5, with TRBD2 matching 7 bases. Per the germline V gene, CDR1 is SEHNR and CDR2 is FQNEAQ (reference sequence). The CDR3 covers 17 residues. The V and J ends lost 5 bases and 1 base, in that order; junction bases with no gene match: 13. The whole variable domain, filled in from reference TRBV7-9 and TRBJ2-5, reads DTGVSQNPRHKITKRGQNVTFRCDPISEHNRLYWYRQTLGQGPEFLTYFQNEAQLEKSRLLSDRFSAERPKGSFSTLEIQRTEQGDSAMYLCASSGRVRAAIQETQYFGPGTRLLVL.

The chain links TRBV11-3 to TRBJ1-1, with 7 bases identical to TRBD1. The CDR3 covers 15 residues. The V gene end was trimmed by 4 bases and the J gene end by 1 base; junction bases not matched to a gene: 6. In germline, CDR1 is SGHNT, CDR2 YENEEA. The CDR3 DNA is TGTGCCAGCAGCTGGGGGACAGCCCCGAACACTGAAGCTTTCTTT. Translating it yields CASSWGTAPNTEAFF.

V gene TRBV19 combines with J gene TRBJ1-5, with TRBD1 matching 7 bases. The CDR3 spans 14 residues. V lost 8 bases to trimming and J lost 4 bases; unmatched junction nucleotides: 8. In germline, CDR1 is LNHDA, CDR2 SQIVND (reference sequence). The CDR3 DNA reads TGTGCCAGTCTCGACAGGGCTGGGAATCAGCCCCAGCATTTT. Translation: CASLDRAGNQPQHF. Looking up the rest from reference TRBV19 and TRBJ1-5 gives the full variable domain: DGGITQSPKYLFRKEGQNVTLSCEQNLNHDAMYWYRQDPGQGLRLIYYSQIVNDFQKGDIAEGYSVSREKKESFPLTVTSAQKNPTAFYLCASLDRAGNQPQHFGDGTRLSIL.

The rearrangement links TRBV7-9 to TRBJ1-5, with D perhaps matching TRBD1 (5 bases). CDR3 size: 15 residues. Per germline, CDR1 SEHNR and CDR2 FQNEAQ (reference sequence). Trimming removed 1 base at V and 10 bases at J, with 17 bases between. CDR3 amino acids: CASSLGGTAQSPQHF. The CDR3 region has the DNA TGTGCCAGCAGCTTAGGAGGGACGGCCCAATCTCCCCAGCATTTT.

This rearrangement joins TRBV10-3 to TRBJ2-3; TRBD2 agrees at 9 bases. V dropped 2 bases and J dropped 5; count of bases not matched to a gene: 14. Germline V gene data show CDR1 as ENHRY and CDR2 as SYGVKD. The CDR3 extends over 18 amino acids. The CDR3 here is CAISEPPLGGGALDTQYF. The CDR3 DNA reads TGTGCCATCAGTGAGCCCCCTCTCGGCGGGGGGGCCTTAGATACGCAGTATTTT.

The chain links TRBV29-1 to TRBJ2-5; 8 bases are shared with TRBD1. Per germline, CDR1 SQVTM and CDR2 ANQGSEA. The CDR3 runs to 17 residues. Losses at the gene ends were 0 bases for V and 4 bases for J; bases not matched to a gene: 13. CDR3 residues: CSVEDPPDRVGRETQYF. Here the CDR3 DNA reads TGCAGCGTTGAAGATCCCCCGGACAGGGTGGGGAGAGAGACCCAGTACTTC.

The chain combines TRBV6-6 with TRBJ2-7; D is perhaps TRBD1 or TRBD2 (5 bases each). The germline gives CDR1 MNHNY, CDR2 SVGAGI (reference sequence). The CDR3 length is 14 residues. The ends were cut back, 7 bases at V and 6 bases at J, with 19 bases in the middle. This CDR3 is CASTSGQGWGEQYF. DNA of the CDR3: TGTGCCAGCACCTCGGGGCAGGGTTGGGGCGAGCAGTACTTC.

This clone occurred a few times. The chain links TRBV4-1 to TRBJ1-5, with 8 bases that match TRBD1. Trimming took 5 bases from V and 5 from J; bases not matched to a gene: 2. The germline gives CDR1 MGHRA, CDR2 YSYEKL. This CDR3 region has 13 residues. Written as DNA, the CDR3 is TGCGCCAGCAGCGGACAGGGAGATCAGCCCCAGCATTTT. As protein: CASSGQGDQPQHF.

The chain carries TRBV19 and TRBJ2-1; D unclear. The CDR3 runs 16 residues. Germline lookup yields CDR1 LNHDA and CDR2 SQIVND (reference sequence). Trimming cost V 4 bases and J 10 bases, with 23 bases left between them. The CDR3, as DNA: TGTGCCAGTAGTAATGATAGGAAAGGAAGGCGCAGCGAGCAGTTCTTC. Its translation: CASSNDRKGRRSEQFF.

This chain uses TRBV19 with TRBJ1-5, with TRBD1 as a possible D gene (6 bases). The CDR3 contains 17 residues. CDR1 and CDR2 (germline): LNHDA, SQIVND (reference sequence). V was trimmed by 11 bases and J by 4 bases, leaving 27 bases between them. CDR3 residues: CADPYEGGKGRNQPQHF. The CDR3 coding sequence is TGTGCCGACCCATATGAGGGGGGAAAGGGAAGAAATCAGCCCCAGCATTTT.

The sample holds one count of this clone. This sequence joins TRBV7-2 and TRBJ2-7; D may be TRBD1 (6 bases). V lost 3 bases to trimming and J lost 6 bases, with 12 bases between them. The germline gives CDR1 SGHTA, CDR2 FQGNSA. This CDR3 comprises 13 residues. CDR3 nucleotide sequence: TGTGCCAGCAGCTTCAAGCAGGGGTCCGAGCAGTACTTC. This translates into CASSFKQGSEQYF.

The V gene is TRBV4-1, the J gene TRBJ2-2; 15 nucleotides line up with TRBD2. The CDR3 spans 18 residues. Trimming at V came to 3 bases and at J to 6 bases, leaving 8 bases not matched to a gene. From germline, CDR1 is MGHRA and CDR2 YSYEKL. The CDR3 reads CASSHPGLAGGLAGELFF. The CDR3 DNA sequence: TGCGCCAGCAGCCACCCCGGACTAGCGGGGGGGCTGGCCGGGGAGCTGTTTTTT.

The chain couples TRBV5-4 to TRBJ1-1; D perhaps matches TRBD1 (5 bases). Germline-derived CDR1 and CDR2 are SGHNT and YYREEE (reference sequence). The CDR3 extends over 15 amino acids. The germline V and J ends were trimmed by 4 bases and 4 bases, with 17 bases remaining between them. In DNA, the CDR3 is TGTGCCAGCAGCCGATTGGGGGGGGTGGGCACTGAAGCTTTCTTT. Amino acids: CASSRLGGVGTEAFF. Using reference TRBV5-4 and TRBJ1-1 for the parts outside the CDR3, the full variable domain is ETGVTQSPTHLIKTRGQQVTLRCSSQSGHNTVSWYQQALGQGPQFIFQYYREEENGRGNFPPRFSGLQFPNYSSELNVNALELDDSALYLCASSRLGGVGTEAFFGQGTRLTVV.

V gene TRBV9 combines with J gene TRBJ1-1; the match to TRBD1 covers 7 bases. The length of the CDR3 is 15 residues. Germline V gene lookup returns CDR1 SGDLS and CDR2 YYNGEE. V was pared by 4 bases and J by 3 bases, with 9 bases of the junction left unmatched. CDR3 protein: CASSSTRGMYTEAFF. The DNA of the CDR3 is TGTGCCAGCAGCTCGACCAGGGGGATGTACACTGAAGCTTTCTTT.

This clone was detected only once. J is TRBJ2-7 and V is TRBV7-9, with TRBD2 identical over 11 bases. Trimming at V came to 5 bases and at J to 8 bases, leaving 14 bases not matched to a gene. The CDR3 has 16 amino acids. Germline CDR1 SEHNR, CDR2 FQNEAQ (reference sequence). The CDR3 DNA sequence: TGTGCCAGCAGCGCCCCCCCCCTGGGACTAGCGGCTAAGCAGTACTTC. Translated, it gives CASSAPPLGLAAKQYF.

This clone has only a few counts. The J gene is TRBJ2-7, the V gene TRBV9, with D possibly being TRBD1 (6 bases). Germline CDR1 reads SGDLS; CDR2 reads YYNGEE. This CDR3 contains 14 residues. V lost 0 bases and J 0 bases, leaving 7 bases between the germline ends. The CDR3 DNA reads TGTGCCAGCAGCGTAGGGACAGTCTCCTACGAGCAGTACTTC. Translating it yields CASSVGTVSYEQYF.

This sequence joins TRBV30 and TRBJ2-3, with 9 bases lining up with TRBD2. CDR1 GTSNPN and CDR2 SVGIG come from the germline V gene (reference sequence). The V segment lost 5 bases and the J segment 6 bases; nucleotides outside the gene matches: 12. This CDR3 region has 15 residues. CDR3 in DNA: TGTGCCTGGGCCGCCGGCGGGGGGGCTGCGGATACGCAGTATTTT. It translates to CAWAAGGGAADTQYF.